This TCR beta chain came from a study of glioma-infiltrating T cells after dendritic cell vaccination. Study-wide results and caveats: Higher TCR clonality did not directly relate to longer survival.

Time point described: after dendritic cell vaccination, including at tumor progression/relapse. Sequencing used immunoSEQ multiplex PCR; TCRdb keeps in-frame clones, though not all of them. The sample carries fewer than 60,000 clones, approximately 89% recorded once. The CDR3 contains 14 residues. The V end lost 2 bases, the J end lost 7 bases, and 11 bases lay between the germline ends. Per the germline V gene, CDR1 is MNHEY and CDR2 is SVGAGI. The sample holds a few counts of this clone. The antigen is undetermined. The rearrangement joins TRBV6-5 to TRBJ1-4; D may be TRBD1 (6 bases). The source material was blood, sampled after dendritic cell vaccination. This clonotype was obtained from a human donor with glioblastoma. CDR3 protein: CASSYVSGAEKLFF. The CDR3 coding sequence is TGTGCCAGCAGTTACGTGTCAGGGGCTGAAAAACTGTTTTTT.